The rows below give T cell receptor beta chains drawn from one sample of a study of cytomegalovirus exposure and HLA in healthy donors. Method: immunoSEQ multiplex PCR; TCRdb's copy keeps in-frame clones and lacks some. The table records about 52,000 clones, less than 70% of them present only once. The sample was PBMCs. These receptor sequences come from a human donor in good health. Each CDR3 is given without its conserved first and last residue.

j_call cdr3_length v_call cdr3_aa
TRBJ1-5 12 TRBV27 ASSSRDKTRPQH
TRBJ1-1 14 TRBV5-6 ASSLALKQSNTEAF
TRBJ2-2 14 TRBV5-4 ASSPGLAGGPGELF
TRBJ1-2 11 TRBV7-3 ASSLNGGIGYP
TRBJ2-3 13 TRBV9 ASSVVSGGVDTQY
TRBJ1-1 12 TRBV28 ASVTGGEWTEAF
TRBJ2-5 13 TRBV5-1 ASSLEAGGSETQY
TRBJ2-2 14 TRBV2 ASRDRTSGYTGELF
TRBJ2-5 9 TRBV30 AWSPEATQY
TRBJ2-7 10 TRBV29-1 SGGQNSYEQY
TRBJ1-2 12 TRBV7-9 ASSLKVSGDGYT
TRBJ1-2 10 TRBV30 AWRVGDYGYT
TRBJ1-1 12 TRBV25-1 ASSATGAGTEAF
TRBJ2-7 12 TRBV21-1 ASLDRENSGEQY
TRBJ2-3 10 TRBV9 ASSVEDYTQY
TRBJ1-2 14 TRBV14 ASSPRPSLYNYGYT
TRBJ2-3 10 TRBV19 ASSIYLDTQY
TRBJ2-7 13 TRBV2 ASSGAPRGYNEQY
TRBJ1-2 11 TRBV7-9 ASSLEQGEGYT
TRBJ1-2 12 TRBV6-1 ASRGQGATYGYT
TRBJ1-2 17 TRBV29-1 SVKPSMGQGRRFNYGYT
TRBJ2-1 11 TRBV30 AWSRGRYNEQF
TRBJ2-7 9 TRBV30 AWSSLYEQY
TRBJ2-7 13 TRBV5-1 ASSHTSGGTYEQY
TRBJ2-3 11 TRBV30 AWSVRGRDTQY
TRBJ2-4 12 TRBV9 ASSASLAKNIQY
TRBJ2-3 14 TRBV5-4 ASSLEPLAGPDTQY
TRBJ1-2 12 TRBV4-1 ASSQAEESYGYT
TRBJ2-2 13 TRBV6-5 ASSYWQANTGELF
TRBJ2-2 13 TRBV9 ASTLSGGGTGELF
TRBJ1-1 13 TRBV19 ASRPLLRGGIEAF
TRBJ1-5 13 TRBV2 ASSADRGSNQPQH
TRBJ2-3 13 TRBV9 ASSVAGGRADTQY